This TCR beta chain was recovered during a study of blood T cell repertoires in COVID-19. The overall study: The study counted Cohort 3 donors as recovered given two negative PCRs, clearance, or symptom resolution. Samples taken during acute and convalescent COVID-19 were collected in the United States, Italy and Spain. PBMCs, B-cell-depleted T cells, or T cells were the source of the cDNA or gDNA that made up the material.

Sequencing used immunoSEQ multiplex PCR; TCRdb keeps in-frame clones, though not all of them. The repertoire holds around 360,000 clones, with around 87% as singletons. The count of this clone is one. Membership in each cohort depended on participant-reported clinical history. Germline assignment: CDR1 LGHDT and CDR2 YNNKEL (reference sequence). V lost 4 bases and J lost 6; bases outside the gene matches: 2. The CDR3 covers 12 residues. This clonotype was obtained from a man between 35 and 55 years old in a cohort exposed to, infected with or recovered from COVID-19 (not recorded which). Sequenced material: PBMCs or T cells enriched from blood (not recorded which). The rearrangement links TRBV3-1 (or the pseudogene TRBV3-2) to TRBJ1-2; 7 nucleotides align to TRBD1. CDR3 bases: TGTGCCAGCAGCCTCGACAGGGATGGCTACACCTTC. It specifies CASSLDRDGYTF.